The 27 T cell receptor beta chains reported below all come from one sample, sequenced in a study of cytomegalovirus exposure and HLA in healthy donors. Primers: 60 Vbeta forward and 13 Jbeta reverse. Sequenced by immunoSEQ multiplex PCR; TCRdb stores in-frame clones only, minus some. The data contain 200,000 or so clones, roughly 80% of them seen just once; the ten biggest clones take up 6.3%. Sample: PBMCs. The receptors here all came from a man aged 35 to 55 in good health and CMV-seropositive.

The chain employs TRBV5-4 and TRBJ2-7; TRBD2 aligns across 7 bases. The V and J ends lost 0 bases and 4 bases, in that order; junction bases with no gene match: 1. The CDR3 has 13 residues. Germline V gives CDR1 SGHNT, CDR2 YYREEE (reference sequence). DNA of the CDR3: TGTGCCAGCAGCTTGGAGGGAGGGTACGAGCAGTACTTC. It specifies CASSLEGGYEQYF.

This rearrangement joins TRBV20-1 to TRBJ2-7, with 11 bases matching TRBD1. The germline gives CDR1 DFQATT, CDR2 SNEGSKA (reference sequence). The CDR3 contains 11 residues. The DNA for the CDR3 is TGCTCGCGGGGACAGGGGGACGAGCAGTACTTC. It codes for CSRGQGDEQYF.

V usage is TRBV27 and J usage is TRBJ1-2; perhaps TRBD1 as D (6 bases). Germline CDR1 reads MNHEY; CDR2 reads SMNVEV (reference sequence). V shed 0 bases and J shed 0 bases, with 11 bases lying between them. This CDR3 is 16 amino acids long. Written as DNA, the CDR3 is TGTGCCAGCAGTTTATCCCCAGGGGTAACTAACTATGGCTACACCTTC. Amino acids: CASSLSPGVTNYGYTF.

The chain combines TRBV30 with TRBJ1-2, with 10 bases identical to TRBD1. The CDR3 spans 13 residues. Trimming cost V 1 base and J 4 bases; bases outside gene matches: 0. Germline values: CDR1 GTSNPN, CDR2 SVGIG (reference sequence). CDR3 sequence: CAWSGDRGYGYTF. The DNA of the CDR3 is TGTGCCTGGAGTGGGGACAGGGGCTATGGCTACACCTTC.

The J gene is TRBJ1-6, the V gene TRBV6-5; 7 bases agree with TRBD1. Germline CDR1 reads MNHEY; CDR2 reads SVGAGI. The V segment lost 5 bases and the J segment 9 bases; nucleotides outside the gene matches: 4. This CDR3 spans 13 amino acids. CDR3 loop: CASSAYRGSPLHF. CDR3 in DNA: TGTGCCAGCAGTGCCTACAGGGGTTCACCCCTCCACTTT.

The chain employs TRBV9 and TRBJ2-7, with D tentatively TRBD1 (8 bases). Trimming left V 2 bases short and J 5 bases short, with 23 bases between. CDR1 is SGDLS, CDR2 YYNGEE, per germline. The CDR3 has 17 residues. The CDR3 protein is CASSVKNRTGREHEQYF. The CDR3 DNA is TGTGCCAGCAGCGTTAAGAATCGGACAGGGCGGGAGCACGAGCAGTACTTC.

The table lists this clone with a few counts. This rearrangement joins TRBV19 to TRBJ1-1, with TRBD1 as a possible D gene (6 bases). The CDR3 has 14 residues. V gave up 10 bases and J gave up 2 bases, with 17 bases separating them. The germline gives CDR1 LNHDA, CDR2 SQIVND (reference sequence). CDR3 coding DNA: TGTGCCACTAAAGTCCGGGACACCAACACTGAAGCTTTCTTT. Protein sequence: CATKVRDTNTEAFF. The full variable domain, with the rest looked up from reference TRBV19 and TRBJ1-1, is DGGITQSPKYLFRKEGQNVTLSCEQNLNHDAMYWYRQDPGQGLRLIYYSQIVNDFQKGDIAEGYSVSREKKESFPLTVTSAQKNPTAFYLCATKVRDTNTEAFFGQGTRLTVV.

This clone is a singleton in its sample. CDR3 bases: TGTGCCAGCAGTACTAGCGGGGGGTACCAAGAGACCCAGTACTTC. Its translation is CASSTSGGYQETQYF. This chain connects TRBV6-5 to TRBJ2-5, with TRBD2 matching 12 bases. With V trimmed by 5 bases and J by 0 bases, 1 base remained unmatched. In germline, CDR1 is MNHEY, CDR2 SVGAGI. This CDR3 contains 15 residues.

This clone was recorded once. The rearrangement joins TRBV5-1 to TRBJ2-5; D might be TRBD2 (6 bases). CDR3 length: 14 amino acids. V was clipped by 0 bases and J by 5 bases, with 11 bases between them. Germline CDR1 SGHRS, CDR2 YFSETQ. CDR3 loop: CASSLGWDLETQYF. For the CDR3, the DNA is TGCGCCAGCAGCTTGGGCTGGGACTTGGAGACCCAGTACTTC.

The genes are TRBV5-1 and TRBJ2-7, with 7 bases identical to TRBD1. The CDR3 spans 15 residues. Losses at the gene ends were 5 bases for V and 4 bases for J; bases not matched to a gene: 12. Looked up from germline, CDR1 is SGHRS and CDR2 is YFSETQ. In nucleotides, the CDR3 is TGCGCCAGCAGTCAACTACAGGGGACCCATTACGAGCAGTACTTC. Protein product: CASSQLQGTHYEQYF.

The chain joins TRBV5-3 to TRBJ2-7, with 7 bases that match TRBD1. TRBV5-3 falls under the ORF class, with uncertain function. The CDR3 is 17 residues long. V trimming: 4 bases; J trimming: 0 bases; junction bases outside the gene matches: 13. The CDR3 DNA follows: TGTGCCAGAAGCCGCCCAGGACAGGCCCCATCCTCCTACGAGCAGTACTTC. This encodes CARSRPGQAPSSYEQYF.

This clone was counted a few times. The DNA for the CDR3 is TGTGCCAGCAGCTTGGGTCGAAGACAGAATTTAGCCCACGAGCAGTACTTC. Its protein product is CASSLGRRQNLAHEQYF. J is TRBJ2-7 and V is TRBV5-4; tentative D call: TRBD1 (5 bases). The germline V gene encodes CDR1 SGHNT and CDR2 YYREEE (reference sequence). Deletions cut 0 bases from V and 5 bases from J, with 21 bases between. This CDR3 is 17 amino acids long.

This chain connects TRBV11-1 to TRBJ2-1, with 10 bases matching TRBD1. J gave up 2 bases and V 6 bases, and 10 bases lay outside the gene matches. There are 17 residues in the CDR3. CDR1 and CDR2 from the germline V gene are SGHAT and FQDESV (reference sequence). CDR3 in amino acids: CASRPRGQGNTYNEQFF. CDR3 nucleotide sequence: TGTGCCAGCAGACCACGGGGACAGGGGAACACCTACAATGAGCAGTTCTTC.

This clone was detected a few times. The chain uses TRBV5-4 and TRBJ2-2; a weak D match, TRBD1 (5 bases). CDR3 length: 15 residues. The V end was cut by 2 bases, the J end by 4 bases, with 12 bases between. From germline, CDR1 is SGHNT and CDR2 YYREEE (reference sequence). CDR3 region: CASSLTGSATGELFF. For the CDR3, the DNA is TGTGCCAGCAGCTTAACAGGTTCGGCCACCGGGGAGCTGTTTTTT.

The genes are TRBV9 and TRBJ1-3, with D tentatively TRBD1 (5 bases). CDR1 and CDR2 from the germline V gene are SGDLS and YYNGEE. This CDR3 region has 13 residues. V lost 5 bases, J lost 4 bases, and 10 bases lay in between. CDR3 nucleotides: TGTGCCAGCAGGAGGCAGGGCGGAAACACCATATATTTT. Its protein is CASRRQGGNTIYF. Supplemented by reference TRBV9 and TRBJ1-3, the full variable domain reads DSGVTQTPKHLITATGQRVTLRCSPRSGDLSVYWYQQSLDQGLQFLIQYYNGEERAKGNILERFSAQQFPDLHSELNLSSLELGDSALYFCASRRQGGNTIYFGEGSWLTVV.

J is TRBJ2-2 and V is TRBV2; 10 nucleotides agree with TRBD1. The V gene end was trimmed by 7 bases and the J gene end by 5 bases; junction bases not matched to a gene: 1. The germline V gene encodes CDR1 SNHLY and CDR2 FYNNEI. This CDR3 is 13 amino acids long. As DNA, the CDR3 is TGTGCCAGCATGGGACAGGGGACCGGGGAGCTGTTTTTT. Translation gives CASMGQGTGELFF.

V usage is TRBV5-8 and J usage is TRBJ1-5, with D unclear. Germline-derived CDR1 and CDR2 are SGHTS and YDEGEE. The V and J ends lost 2 bases and 6 bases respectively, with 12 bases between them. This CDR3 is built from 14 residues. CDR3 in amino acids: CASSFLSGSQPQHF. CDR3 nucleotide sequence: TGTGCCAGCAGCTTTCTTTCGGGAAGTCAGCCCCAGCATTTT.

This clone appeared a few times. The chain recombines TRBV5-4 with TRBJ2-7, with D perhaps matching TRBD1 (5 bases). The germline V gene has CDR1 SGHNT and CDR2 YYREEE (reference sequence). V lost 0 bases and J 1 base, leaving 11 bases between the germline ends. This CDR3 comprises 15 residues. In nucleotides, the CDR3 is TGTGCCAGCAGCTTGGAGGAGAAGGGGTCCTACGAGCAGTACTTC. This encodes CASSLEEKGSYEQYF.

V and J are TRBV11-2 and TRBJ2-5; the D is unclear. The CDR3 extends over 14 amino acids. Germline loops: CDR1 SGHAT, CDR2 FQNNGV. The ends were cut back, 5 bases at V and 0 bases at J, with 10 bases in the middle. Here the CDR3 DNA reads TGTGCCAGCAGCCGCCAGAAGTACCAAGAGACCCAGTACTTC. Translating gives CASSRQKYQETQYF.

The chain uses TRBV5-1 and TRBJ2-3, with TRBD1 identical over 7 bases. Germline V CDR1 and CDR2: SGHRS, YFSETQ. CDR3 length: 14 residues. Trimming took 4 bases from V and 2 from J; bases not matched to a gene: 4. The CDR3: CASSQQGYTDTQYF. The CDR3 DNA is TGCGCCAGCAGCCAACAGGGGTACACAGATACGCAGTATTTT.

The chain is built from TRBV5-1 and TRBJ2-2; 7 nucleotides match TRBD1. This CDR3 has 17 residues. V shed 1 base and J 3 bases; nucleotides not matched to a gene: 9. Germline-derived CDR1 and CDR2 are SGHRS and YFSETQ. The CDR3 region is CASSLRLDRVDTGELFF. In DNA, the CDR3 is TGCGCCAGCAGCTTGCGTCTCGACAGGGTTGACACCGGGGAGCTGTTTTTT.

The CDR3 DNA follows: TGTGCCAGCAGCGTAAGCCTCTCTGGAAACACCATATATTTT. It is translated as CASSVSLSGNTIYF. This rearrangement joins TRBV9 to TRBJ1-3; D is uncertain. This CDR3 comprises 14 residues. V gave up 1 base and J gave up 0 bases, with 5 bases separating them. The germline CDR1 and CDR2 sequences are SGDLS and YYNGEE.

This clone is a singleton in its sample. This chain links TRBV10-2 with TRBJ2-3, with D tentatively TRBD2 (7 bases). Trimming left V 6 bases short and J 4 bases short, with 14 bases between. From germline, CDR1 is WSHSY and CDR2 SAAADI. This CDR3 is 14 amino acids long. CDR3 region: CASRTGGPADTQYF. DNA for the CDR3: TGCGCCAGCAGGACCGGGGGGCCGGCAGATACGCAGTATTTT.

This sequence joins TRBV9 and TRBJ1-4, with TRBD1 as a possible D gene (6 bases). CDR3 length: 16 residues. Trimming took off 0 bases at V and 5 bases at J, with 14 bases between the two ends. Germline CDR1 and CDR2: SGDLS and YYNGEE. The CDR3, as DNA: TGTGCCAGCAGCGTAGATGGGGGGGCAATCAATGAAAAACTGTTTTTT. Amino acids: CASSVDGGAINEKLFF. The complete variable domain, with remaining parts taken from reference TRBV9 and TRBJ1-4, reads DSGVTQTPKHLITATGQRVTLRCSPRSGDLSVYWYQQSLDQGLQFLIQYYNGEERAKGNILERFSAQQFPDLHSELNLSSLELGDSALYFCASSVDGGAINEKLFFGSGTQLSVL.

A few counts support this clone. The chain has TRBV7-9 and TRBJ1-1; the match to TRBD1 covers 8 bases. Per germline, CDR1 SEHNR and CDR2 FQNEAQ (reference sequence). V was pared by 5 bases and J by 3 bases, with 8 bases of the junction left unmatched. The CDR3 consists of 15 residues. The CDR3 DNA follows: TGTGCCAGCAGCCCCACAGGGGGGGAGGACACTGAAGCTTTCTTT. It translates to CASSPTGGEDTEAFF.

This chain links TRBV10-3 with TRBJ1-5; tentatively, D is TRBD1 (5 bases). The CDR3 covers 14 residues. V was trimmed by 10 bases and J by 0 bases, leaving 13 bases between them. Germline V gene data show CDR1 as ENHRY and CDR2 as SYGVKD. CDR3: CATKEGPSNQPQHF. As DNA, the CDR3 is TGTGCCACCAAGGAGGGACCTAGCAATCAGCCCCAGCATTTT.

This clone appeared a few times. This chain uses TRBV4-1 with TRBJ1-5; a possible D gene is TRBD1 (5 bases). Trimming shortened V by 0 bases and J by 1 base, and 13 bases separated the two germline ends. The CDR3 loop spans 17 amino acids. The germline V gene encodes CDR1 MGHRA and CDR2 YSYEKL. As DNA, the CDR3 is TGCGCCAGCAGCCAAGATTCTGGGGACTCGAGCAATCAGCCCCAGCATTTT. This gives the protein CASSQDSGDSSNQPQHF.